These 27 T cell receptor beta chains originate from one sample sequenced in a study of Ad26.COV2.S vaccination and SARS-CoV-2 variants. TCRdb keeps only in-frame clones here, not all; method: immunoSEQ multiplex PCR. The repertoire holds hundreds of thousands of clones, with just over 90% as singletons. The sample consisted of peripheral blood, taken after recovery from COVID-19. The receptors originated from a human donor who had recovered from COVID-19.

The chain links TRBV4-1 to TRBJ2-7, with 8 bases matching TRBD2. The germline gives CDR1 MGHRA, CDR2 YSYEKL. The junction had 8 bases not matched to a gene; V was cut back by 4 bases and J by 3 bases. This CDR3 spans 15 amino acids. CDR3 residues: CASSPHSAGVYEQYF. The CDR3, as DNA: TGCGCCAGCAGCCCTCATTCAGCGGGGGTCTACGAGCAGTACTTC.

A single count supports this clone. The chain combines TRBV21-1 with TRBJ1-5; the table's D call, TRBD1, was not checked against the DNA. TRBV21-1 is designated a pseudogene. This CDR3 is 13 amino acids long. This chain's CDR3 is CASSPGGVQPQHF. CDR3 sequence (DNA): TGTGCCAGCAGCCCAGGGGGCGTTCAGCCCCAGCATTTT.

CDR3 residues: CASSQGTPGETQYF. The CDR3 DNA is TGTGCCAGCAGCCAAGGGACCCCGGGGGAGACCCAGTACTTC. The chain joins TRBV3-1 (or the pseudogene TRBV3-2) to TRBJ2-5, with D possibly being TRBD2 (5 bases). Trimming stripped 1 base from V and 5 bases from J, with 11 bases between. Per the germline V gene, CDR1 is LGHDT and CDR2 is YNNKEL (reference sequence). The CDR3 sequence is 14 residues long.

The chain recombines TRBV7-9 with TRBJ2-5; 9 bases are a match to TRBD1. With V trimmed by 8 bases and J by 1 base, 5 bases remained unmatched. The CDR3 spans 14 residues. Germline V gene sequence: CDR1 SEHNR, CDR2 FQNEAQ (reference sequence). CDR3 in DNA: TGTGCCAGCCAATCGACAGGGGGCCAAGAGACCCAGTACTTC. As protein: CASQSTGGQETQYF.

The rearrangement joins TRBV11-2 to TRBJ2-7; D may be TRBD1 (5 bases). Germline values: CDR1 SGHAT, CDR2 FQNNGV. CDR3 length: 19 residues. V shed 10 bases and J shed 3 bases, with 34 bases lying between them. CDR3 residues: CAKEISLGRVRGLGYEQYF. The CDR3 DNA is TGTGCCAAGGAGATTAGCCTGGGCAGGGTTCGCGGTTTAGGCTACGAGCAGTACTTC.

This chain connects TRBV12-5 to TRBJ2-2, with D uncertain. Trimming took 8 bases from V and 0 from J, leaving 7 bases between them. The CDR3 is 13 residues long. Germline V lookup: CDR1 LGHNT, CDR2 FRNRAP. The CDR3 protein is CASLGPNTGELFF. The CDR3 bases are TGTGCTAGTTTAGGACCGAACACCGGGGAGCTGTTTTTT.

J is TRBJ1-1 and V is TRBV19; D is ambiguous. The CDR3 contains 16 residues. Trimming cost V 3 bases and J 2 bases, with 16 bases left between them. The germline CDR1 and CDR2 sequences are LNHDA and SQIVND (reference sequence). This CDR3 reads CASSIRVSTPNTEAFF. The CDR3 DNA follows: TGTGCCAGTAGTATTCGAGTCAGTACACCAAACACTGAAGCTTTCTTT.

The V gene is TRBV19, the J gene TRBJ2-7; 7 bases agree with TRBD1. V dropped 3 bases and J dropped 3; count of bases not matched to a gene: 5. The length of the CDR3 is 14 residues. The germline CDR1 and CDR2 sequences are LNHDA and SQIVND (reference sequence). CDR3 residues: CASSITGTVYEQYF. The CDR3 DNA follows: TGTGCCAGTAGTATCACCGGGACAGTCTACGAGCAGTACTTC. Drawing the rest from reference TRBV19 and TRBJ2-7, the complete variable domain is DGGITQSPKYLFRKEGQNVTLSCEQNLNHDAMYWYRQDPGQGLRLIYYSQIVNDFQKGDIAEGYSVSREKKESFPLTVTSAQKNPTAFYLCASSITGTVYEQYFGPGTRLTVT.

As DNA, the CDR3 is TGCAGCGTTGACTCGCTAGGAGCTGAAGCTTTCTTT. Amino acids: CSVDSLGAEAFF. The V call is TRBV29-1, the J call TRBJ1-1; D is ambiguous. Trimming cost V 3 bases and J 6 bases, with 11 bases left between them. The germline V gene has CDR1 SQVTM and CDR2 ANQGSEA. This CDR3 is 12 amino acids long.

V is TRBV7-9 and J is TRBJ2-3, with 7 bases matching TRBD1. Germline values: CDR1 SEHNR, CDR2 FQNEAQ (reference sequence). Losses at the gene ends were 3 bases for V and 0 bases for J; bases not matched to a gene: 9. The CDR3 spans 17 residues. CDR3 nucleotide sequence: TGTGCCAGCAGCTTCACAGGGGAACCACCTAGCACAGATACGCAGTATTTT. This gives the protein CASSFTGEPPSTDTQYF.

V usage is TRBV3-1 (or the pseudogene TRBV3-2) and J usage is TRBJ2-7; no clear D gene. Trimming shortened V by 2 bases and J by 2 bases, and 13 bases separated the two germline ends. The CDR3 sequence is 15 residues long. CDR1 LGHDT and CDR2 YNNKEL come from the germline V gene (reference sequence). CDR3 nucleotides: TGTGCCAGCAGCCAAAATCCTGGCCAACCCTACGAGCAGTACTTC. It yields the protein CASSQNPGQPYEQYF.

This chain links TRBV6-2 or TRBV6-3 with TRBJ1-1, with a possible D match to TRBD1 (5 bases). The V end lost 2 bases, the J end lost 1 base, and 14 bases lay between the germline ends. This CDR3 has 16 amino acids. Germline-derived CDR1 and CDR2 are MNHEY and SVGEGT. Here the CDR3 reads CASSYDPGRKNTEAFF. The CDR3 coding sequence is TGTGCCAGCAGTTACGATCCGGGACGGAAGAACACTGAAGCTTTCTTT.

The genes are TRBV12-2 and TRBJ1-2. TRBV12-2 is noted as a pseudogene. The CDR3 has 14 amino acids. CDR3 residues: CASRLKGSSYGYTF. CDR3 bases: TGTGCAAGTCGCTTAAAGGGTTCCAGCTATGGCTACACCTTC.

Here the CDR3 reads CASTLGMYSYEQYF. CDR3 nucleotides: TGTGCCAGCACCCTAGGCATGTACTCCTACGAGCAGTACTTC. The genes are TRBV11-1 and TRBJ2-7; D unresolved. This CDR3 is 14 amino acids long. CDR1 and CDR2 from the germline V gene are SGHAT and FQDESV (reference sequence). Between the trimmed V and J ends, which lost 7 bases and 0 bases, there was a span of 13 bases.

The chain joins TRBV6-5 to TRBJ1-2; D gene unclear. Trimming stripped 7 bases from V and 4 bases from J, with 16 bases between. Germline-derived CDR1 and CDR2 are MNHEY and SVGAGI. The CDR3 sequence is 14 residues long. This CDR3 reads CASTRTGGGYGYTF. Here the CDR3 DNA reads TGTGCCAGCACTCGAACCGGAGGTGGCTATGGCTACACCTTC.

This rearrangement joins TRBV9 to TRBJ2-2; D not resolved. CDR3 size: 13 residues. Germline loops: CDR1 SGDLS, CDR2 YYNGEE. V lost 6 bases and J 3 bases, leaving 9 bases between the germline ends. The CDR3 region has the DNA TGTGCCAGCAACAACCTAGACACCGGGGAGCTGTTTTTT. Its translation is CASNNLDTGELFF.

This rearrangement joins TRBV6-5 to TRBJ2-7, with D possibly TRBD2 on 6 matching bases. This CDR3 comprises 13 residues. V was shortened by 8 bases and J by 4 bases, with 15 bases between the two germline ends. The germline V gene encodes CDR1 MNHEY and CDR2 SVGAGI. The CDR3 DNA is TGTGCCAGCGGCCGGACTACTATTTACGAGCAGTACTTC. Amino acid sequence: CASGRTTIYEQYF.

The rearrangement links TRBV5-1 to TRBJ2-7; 7 positions match TRBD1. V gave up 4 bases and J gave up 4 bases; unmatched junction bases: 5. The CDR3 totals 13 residues. Germline values: CDR1 SGHRS, CDR2 YFSETQ. CDR3 sequence: CASSRDSVYEQYF. DNA for the CDR3: TGCGCCAGCAGCAGGGACAGCGTTTACGAGCAGTACTTC.

This chain uses TRBV6-4 with TRBJ1-5; 8 bases align to TRBD1. The CDR3 has 15 residues. J gave up 3 bases and V 0 bases, and 1 base lay outside the gene matches. Germline-derived CDR1 and CDR2 are MRHNA and SNTAGT. CDR3 bases: TGTGCCAGCAGTGACTCGGGACAGGTCAATCAGCCCCAGCATTTT. It is translated as CASSDSGQVNQPQHF.

This clone was observed a few times. This chain uses TRBV19 with TRBJ1-2; tentatively, D is TRBD1 (5 bases). This CDR3 contains 13 residues. Germline V lookup: CDR1 LNHDA, CDR2 SQIVND (reference sequence). The germline V and J ends were trimmed by 9 bases and 8 bases, with 19 bases remaining between them. The DNA for the CDR3 is TGTGCCAGCCGAGAGCGCAGGGTGCGCGGCTACACCTTC. This codes for CASRERRVRGYTF.

V is TRBV6-6 and J is TRBJ2-5; weak D call: TRBD2 (7 bases). The germline gives CDR1 MNHNY, CDR2 SVGAGI (reference sequence). With 5 bases removed from V and 4 bases from J, the gap between germline ends came to 17 bases. The CDR3 runs to 15 residues. The CDR3 sequence is CASSALAGAGETQYF. The CDR3 nucleotides are TGTGCCAGCAGTGCGTTGGCGGGGGCAGGAGAGACCCAGTACTTC.

Comment on this clone: Other DNA variants within this sample encode the same CDR3. CDR3 amino acids: CASSLSGNEQFF. The CDR3 DNA sequence: TGCGCCAGCAGCTTGTCGGGAAATGAGCAGTTCTTC. This chain joins TRBV5-1 and TRBJ2-1; a weak D match, TRBD2 (5 bases). Deletions cut 1 base from V and 7 bases from J, with 6 bases between. The CDR3 length is 12 residues. Germline CDR1 is SGHRS and CDR2 is YFSETQ.

This chain joins TRBV13 and TRBJ2-3; D unclear. Trimming took 4 bases from V and 3 from J, leaving 5 bases between them. This CDR3 contains 12 residues. Germline V gene data show CDR1 as PRHDT and CDR2 as FYEKMQ (reference sequence). CDR3 nucleotide sequence: TGTGCCAGCAGCTCCCGGACAGATACGCAGTATTTT. Translation: CASSSRTDTQYF.

The gene calls are TRBV27 and TRBJ2-7; 7 bases match TRBD1. Germline V CDR1 and CDR2: MNHEY, SMNVEV (reference sequence). The CDR3 length is 14 residues. Losses at the gene ends were 3 bases for V and 0 bases for J; bases not matched to a gene: 2. The chain's CDR3 is CASSFGDSSYEQYF. In DNA, the CDR3 is TGTGCCAGCAGTTTTGGGGACAGCTCCTACGAGCAGTACTTC.

This rearrangement joins TRBV20-1 to TRBJ1-4, with D possibly matching TRBD1 (6 bases). The germline gives CDR1 DFQATT, CDR2 SNEGSKA (reference sequence). Trimming took off 3 bases at V and 5 bases at J, with 19 bases between the two ends. There are 16 residues in the CDR3. This CDR3 reads CSASTIGRGGNEKLFF. The CDR3 DNA reads TGCAGTGCTAGTACTATCGGGAGGGGGGGAAATGAAAAACTGTTTTTT.

J is TRBJ2-7 and V is TRBV9; D gene unclear. The V and J ends lost 1 base and 1 base respectively, with 6 bases between them. The CDR3 has 13 residues. Germline V lookup: CDR1 SGDLS, CDR2 YYNGEE. CDR3 region: CASSVTDSYEQYF. The CDR3 coding sequence is TGTGCCAGCAGCGTAACAGATTCCTACGAGCAGTACTTC.

The chain combines TRBV7-2 with TRBJ2-1; TRBD1 agrees at 10 bases. CDR3 length: 16 residues. The V and J ends lost 5 bases and 2 bases, in that order; junction bases with no gene match: 6. Germline V gene sequence: CDR1 SGHTA, CDR2 FQGNSA. The CDR3 protein is CASSNPGTGAYNEQFF. DNA for the CDR3: TGTGCCAGCAGCAACCCCGGGACAGGGGCCTACAATGAGCAGTTCTTC.